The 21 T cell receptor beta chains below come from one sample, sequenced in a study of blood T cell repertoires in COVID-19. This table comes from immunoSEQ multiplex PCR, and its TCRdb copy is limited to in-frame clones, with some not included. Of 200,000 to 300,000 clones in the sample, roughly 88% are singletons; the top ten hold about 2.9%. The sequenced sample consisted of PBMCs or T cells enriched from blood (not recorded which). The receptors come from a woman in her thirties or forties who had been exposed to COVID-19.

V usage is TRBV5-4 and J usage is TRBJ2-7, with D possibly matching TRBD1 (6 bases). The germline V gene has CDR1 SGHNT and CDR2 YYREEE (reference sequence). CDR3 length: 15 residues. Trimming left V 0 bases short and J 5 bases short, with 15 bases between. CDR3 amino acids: CASSLVFQGKNEQYF. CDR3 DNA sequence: TGTGCCAGCAGCTTGGTTTTCCAGGGGAAAAACGAGCAGTACTTC.

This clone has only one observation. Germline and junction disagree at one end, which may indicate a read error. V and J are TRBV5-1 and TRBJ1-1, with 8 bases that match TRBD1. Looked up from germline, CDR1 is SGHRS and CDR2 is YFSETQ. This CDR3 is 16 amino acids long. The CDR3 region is CASSTGQGGFYTEAFF. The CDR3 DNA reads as TGTGCCAGCAGCACCGGACAGGGAGGTTTTTACACTGAAGCTTTCTTT. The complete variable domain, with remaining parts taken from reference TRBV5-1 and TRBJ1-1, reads KAGVTQTPRYLIKTRGQQVTLSCSPISGHRSVSWYQQTPGQGLQFLFEYFSETQRNKGNFPGRFSGRQFSNSRSEMNVSTLELGDSALYLCASSTGQGGFYTEAFFGQGTRLTVV.

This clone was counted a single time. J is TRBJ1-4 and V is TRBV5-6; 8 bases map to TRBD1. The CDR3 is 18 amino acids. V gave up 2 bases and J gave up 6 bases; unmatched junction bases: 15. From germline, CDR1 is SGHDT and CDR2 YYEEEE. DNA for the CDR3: TGTGCCAGCAGCTTTGGTACCGGGGGGCAGGGGGCGCATGAAAAACTGTTTTTT. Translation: CASSFGTGGQGAHEKLFF.

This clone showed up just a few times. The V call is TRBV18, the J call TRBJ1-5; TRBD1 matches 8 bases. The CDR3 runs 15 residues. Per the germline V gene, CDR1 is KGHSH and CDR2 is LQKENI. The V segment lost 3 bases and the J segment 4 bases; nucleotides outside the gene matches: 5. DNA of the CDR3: TGTGCCAGCTCACCGACAGGGGTACGGAATCAGCCCCAGCATTTT. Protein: CASSPTGVRNQPQHF.

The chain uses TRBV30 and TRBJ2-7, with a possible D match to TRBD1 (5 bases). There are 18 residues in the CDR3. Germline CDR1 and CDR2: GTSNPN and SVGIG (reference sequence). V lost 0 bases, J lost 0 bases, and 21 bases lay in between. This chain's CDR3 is CAWSVVLQVNRSSYEQYV. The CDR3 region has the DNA TGTGCCTGGAGTGTAGTCCTCCAGGTCAACAGGAGCTCCTACGAGCAGTACGTC.

The CDR3 spells CASSEVSGSQPQHF. The CDR3 DNA reads TGTGCCAGCAGTGAAGTGTCAGGGTCGCAGCCCCAGCATTTT. The chain carries TRBV6-1 and TRBJ1-5; D possibly corresponds to TRBD1 (5 bases). This CDR3 contains 14 residues. Germline values: CDR1 MNHNS, CDR2 SASEGT. Trimming left V 1 base short and J 7 bases short, with 11 bases between.

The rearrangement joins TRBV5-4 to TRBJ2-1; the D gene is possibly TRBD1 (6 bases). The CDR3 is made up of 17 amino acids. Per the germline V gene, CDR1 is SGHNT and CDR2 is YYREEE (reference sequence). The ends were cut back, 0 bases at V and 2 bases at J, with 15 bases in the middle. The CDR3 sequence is CASSLETARQAYNEQFF. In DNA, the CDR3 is TGTGCCAGCAGCTTGGAAACCGCCCGACAGGCCTACAATGAGCAGTTCTTC.

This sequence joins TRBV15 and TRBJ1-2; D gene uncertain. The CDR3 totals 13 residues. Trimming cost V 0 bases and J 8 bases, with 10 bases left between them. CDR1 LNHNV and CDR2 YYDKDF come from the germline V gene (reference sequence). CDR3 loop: CATSRDERAGYTF. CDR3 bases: TGTGCCACCAGCAGAGATGAGAGGGCGGGCTACACCTTC.

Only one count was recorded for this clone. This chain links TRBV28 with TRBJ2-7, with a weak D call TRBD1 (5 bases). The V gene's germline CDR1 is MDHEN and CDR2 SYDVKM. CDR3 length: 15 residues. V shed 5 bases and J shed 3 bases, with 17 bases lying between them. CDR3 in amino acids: CASSGVLGLGYEQYF. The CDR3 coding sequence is TGTGCCAGCAGTGGAGTTTTGGGGCTAGGCTACGAGCAGTACTTC.

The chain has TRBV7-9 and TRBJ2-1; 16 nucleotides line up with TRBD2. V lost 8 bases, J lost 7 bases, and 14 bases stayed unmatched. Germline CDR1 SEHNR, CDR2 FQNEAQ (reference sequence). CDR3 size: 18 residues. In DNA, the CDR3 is TGTGCCAGCGGGGGACACGGGACTAGCGGGAGGGCCTTTAATGAGCAGTTCTTC. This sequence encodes CASGGHGTSGRAFNEQFF.

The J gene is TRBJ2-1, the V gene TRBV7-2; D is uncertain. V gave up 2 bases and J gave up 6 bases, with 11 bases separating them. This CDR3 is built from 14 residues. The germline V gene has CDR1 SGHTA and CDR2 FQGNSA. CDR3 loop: CASSLIVVANEQFF. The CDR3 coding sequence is TGTGCCAGCAGCTTAATAGTAGTAGCCAATGAGCAGTTCTTC.

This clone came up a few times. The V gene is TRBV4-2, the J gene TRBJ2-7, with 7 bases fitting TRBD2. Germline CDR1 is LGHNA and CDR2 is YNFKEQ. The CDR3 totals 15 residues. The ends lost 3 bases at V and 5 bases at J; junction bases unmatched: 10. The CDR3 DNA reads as TGTGCCAGCAGCCAGAGTGTCGGGGGGTACGACGAGCAGTACTTC. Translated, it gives CASSQSVGGYDEQYF.

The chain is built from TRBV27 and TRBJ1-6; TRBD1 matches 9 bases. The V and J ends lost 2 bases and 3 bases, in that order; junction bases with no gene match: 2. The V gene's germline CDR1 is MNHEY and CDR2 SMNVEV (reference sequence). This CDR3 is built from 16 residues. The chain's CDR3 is CASSLKGQGYNSPLHF. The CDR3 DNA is TGTGCCAGCAGTTTAAAGGGACAGGGCTATAATTCACCCCTCCACTTT.

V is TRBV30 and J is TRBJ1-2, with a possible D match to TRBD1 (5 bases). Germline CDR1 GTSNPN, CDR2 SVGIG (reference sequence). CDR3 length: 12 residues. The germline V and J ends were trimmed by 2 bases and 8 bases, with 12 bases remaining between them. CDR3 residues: CAWSPAGSGYTF. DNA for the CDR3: TGTGCCTGGAGTCCGGCAGGGTCGGGCTACACCTTC.

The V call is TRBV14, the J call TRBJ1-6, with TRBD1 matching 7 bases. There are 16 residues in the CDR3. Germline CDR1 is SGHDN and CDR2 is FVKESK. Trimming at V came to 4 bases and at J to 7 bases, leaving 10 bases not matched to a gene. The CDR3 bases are TGTGCCAGCAGCCTTAGACAGGGTAACGGGAATTCACCCCTCCACTTT. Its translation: CASSLRQGNGNSPLHF.

The CDR3 nucleotides read TGTGCCAGTAGTCCAGGCAGGGGCAGTAGTGAGCAGTTCTTC. This sequence encodes CASSPGRGSSEQFF. The chain is built from TRBV19 and TRBJ2-1; maybe TRBD1 (6 bases). The CDR3 totals 14 residues. Germline lookup yields CDR1 LNHDA and CDR2 SQIVND (reference sequence). V was cut by 5 bases and J by 9 bases, with 17 bases left in between.

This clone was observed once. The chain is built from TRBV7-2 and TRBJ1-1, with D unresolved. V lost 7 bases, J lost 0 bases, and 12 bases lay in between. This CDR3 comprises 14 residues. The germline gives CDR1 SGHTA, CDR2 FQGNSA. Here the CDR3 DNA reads TGTGCCAGCACCCTAAGAGTAATGAACACTGAAGCTTTCTTT. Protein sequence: CASTLRVMNTEAFF.

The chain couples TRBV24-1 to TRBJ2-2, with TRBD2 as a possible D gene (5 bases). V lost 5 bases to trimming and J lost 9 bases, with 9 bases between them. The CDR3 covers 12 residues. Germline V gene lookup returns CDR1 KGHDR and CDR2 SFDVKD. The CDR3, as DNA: TGTGCCACCAGTGGCCCGGGGTGGGAGCTGTTTTTT. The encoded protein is CATSGPGWELFF.

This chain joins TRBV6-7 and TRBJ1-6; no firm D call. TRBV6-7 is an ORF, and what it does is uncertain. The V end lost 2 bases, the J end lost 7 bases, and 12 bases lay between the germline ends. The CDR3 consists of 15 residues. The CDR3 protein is CASSYRLAVNSPLHF. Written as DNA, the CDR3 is TGTGCCAGCAGTTACAGATTGGCGGTAAATTCACCCCTCCACTTT.

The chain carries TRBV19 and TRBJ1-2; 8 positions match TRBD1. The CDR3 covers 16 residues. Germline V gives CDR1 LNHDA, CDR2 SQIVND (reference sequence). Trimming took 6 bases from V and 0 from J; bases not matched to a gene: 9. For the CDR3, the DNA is TGTGCCAGTAGCCGGACCGGGACAGGATCTAACTATGGCTACACCTTC. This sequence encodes CASSRTGTGSNYGYTF.

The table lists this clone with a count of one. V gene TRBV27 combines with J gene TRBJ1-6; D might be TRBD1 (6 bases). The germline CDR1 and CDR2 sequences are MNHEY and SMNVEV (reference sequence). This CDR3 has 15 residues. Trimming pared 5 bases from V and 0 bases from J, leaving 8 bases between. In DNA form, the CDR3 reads TGTGCCAGCAGTAAACAGGGCTCCTATAATTCACCCCTCCACTTT. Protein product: CASSKQGSYNSPLHF.